This TCR beta chain emerged from a study of blood T cell repertoires in COVID-19. Study summary: Acute-phase and convalescent COVID-19 samples originated in the United States, Italy and Spain. Nucleic acid was either cDNA or gDNA, and it came from T cells, B-cell-depleted T cells, or PBMCs.

In the original analysis: Reference gene primer amplification yielded estimated nucleated cell counts. Method: immunoSEQ multiplex PCR; TCRdb's copy keeps in-frame clones and lacks some. V, J and clone size reflect that table, while D and trimming were determined from the DNA. The data contain about 59,000 clones, 80% of them singletons. In its sample, this clone was seen once. Germline-derived CDR1 and CDR2 are LGHDT and YNNKEL (reference sequence). The J segment lost 7 bases and the V segment lost 5 bases, leaving 11 bases of the junction unmatched. The CDR3 extends over 15 amino acids. The sequence was obtained from a man in his 60s with acute or convalescent COVID-19. The specimen sequenced was peripheral blood. J is TRBJ1-5 and V is TRBV3-1 (or the pseudogene TRBV3-2); 7 bases are shared with TRBD1. The CDR3 is CASSRGRADSQPQHF. CDR3 DNA sequence: TGTGCCAGCAGCAGGGGGCGGGCGGATTCCCAGCCCCAGCATTTT.